This T cell receptor (beta chain) stems from a study of T cell clonality in common variable immunodeficiency. Study-wide findings and caveats: Compared with healthy controls, CVID subjects showed increased TCRbeta clonality, mostly in about a third. Reportedly, TCR beta sequences from common variable immunodeficiency showed fewer deletions and N-nucleotide insertions.

Caucasian heritage predominated among both patients and controls. The repertoire was sequenced with immunoSEQ multiplex PCR; TCRdb's copy has only in-frame clones and lacks some. Singletons are absent from the sample, which has about 52,000 clones. The sample holds many counts of this clone. Antigen: not known. With the read ending 3 residues before the CDR3 end, the germline J gene is used to fill in that end. Losses at the gene ends were 5 bases for V and 4 bases for J; bases not matched to a gene: 9. Germline CDR1 and CDR2: MNHEY and SVGEGT. The CDR3 has 16 residues. The clonotype comes from a person between 18 and 75 years old in good health. The gene calls are TRBV6-2 or TRBV6-3 and TRBJ2-1; 9 bases align to TRBD2. Sequenced input: peripheral blood mononuclear cells. CDR3 DNA, as far as it was read: TGTGCCAGCAGTCGTAAAACTAGCGGGTCTTACAATGAG. Encoded protein: CASSRKTSGSYNE. The whole CDR3 sequence is CASSRKTSGSYNEQFF.